A single sample is the source of the 7 T cell receptor beta chains below, sequenced in a study of blood T cell repertoires in COVID-19. TCRdb's copy holds only in-frame clones and misses some; the assay was immunoSEQ multiplex PCR. The sample records under 300,000 clones, around 87% being singletons. Sequenced material: PBMCs or T cells enriched from blood (not recorded which). Receptor source: a young woman who had recovered from COVID-19.

This clone occurred a few times. V gene TRBV19 combines with J gene TRBJ1-1; TRBD1 is a possible D gene (5 bases). This CDR3 has 16 residues. V shed 5 bases and J shed 4 bases, with 20 bases lying between them. Germline CDR1 is LNHDA and CDR2 is SQIVND (reference sequence). CDR3 sequence reads: CASSVRPGFGPTEAFF. Here the CDR3 DNA reads TGTGCCAGTAGTGTCCGACCAGGGTTCGGACCCACTGAAGCTTTCTTT.

V and J are TRBV5-1 and TRBJ2-5, with 8 bases aligning to TRBD1. The CDR3 runs to 14 residues. Germline CDR1 and CDR2: SGHRS and YFSETQ. V lost 3 bases to trimming and J lost 5 bases; unmatched junction nucleotides: 6. The CDR3 region has the DNA TGCGCCAGCAGCTCGGGACAGGTTTTTGAGACCCAGTACTTC. The encoded protein is CASSSGQVFETQYF.

The chain carries TRBV27 and TRBJ1-2; possibly TRBD1 for D (5 bases). Germline CDR1 reads MNHEY; CDR2 reads SMNVEV (reference sequence). This CDR3 contains 14 residues. Trimming left V 5 bases short and J 3 bases short, with 13 bases between. CDR3 coding DNA: TGTGCCAGCAGTCCCCAGGGAATGCACTATGGCTACACCTTC. This codes for CASSPQGMHYGYTF.

This sequence joins TRBV6-5 and TRBJ1-1; no definite D call. Germline assignment: CDR1 MNHEY and CDR2 SVGAGI. V was trimmed by 2 bases and J by 1 base, leaving 14 bases between them. The CDR3 length is 16 residues. The CDR3 nucleotides are TGTGCCAGCAGTTACGATATTGTCAGGTCGAACACTGAAGCTTTCTTT. This sequence encodes CASSYDIVRSNTEAFF.

The rearrangement links TRBV30 to TRBJ1-2; possibly TRBD1 for D (5 bases). Trimming shortened V by 4 bases and J by 4 bases, and 13 bases separated the two germline ends. CDR1 GTSNPN and CDR2 SVGIG come from the germline V gene (reference sequence). This CDR3 region has 13 residues. The CDR3 DNA reads as TGTGCCTGGAACAGAGACAGACCCTATGGCTACACCTTC. As protein: CAWNRDRPYGYTF.

The genes are TRBV19 and TRBJ1-2, with D uncertain. The CDR3 runs to 12 residues. V was shortened by 5 bases and J by 6 bases, with 10 bases between the two germline ends. The germline CDR1 and CDR2 sequences are LNHDA and SQIVND (reference sequence). CDR3 region: CASSWRVDGYTF. The CDR3 DNA reads as TGTGCCAGTAGTTGGAGGGTTGATGGCTACACCTTC.

V is TRBV6-5 and J is TRBJ1-1, with D perhaps matching TRBD1 (5 bases). Looked up from germline, CDR1 is MNHEY and CDR2 is SVGAGI. Deletions cut 6 bases from V and 1 base from J, with 9 bases between. This CDR3 comprises 13 residues. The CDR3 loop reads CASRRDPNTEAFF. As DNA, the CDR3 is TGTGCCAGCAGGCGGGACCCGAACACTGAAGCTTTCTTT.